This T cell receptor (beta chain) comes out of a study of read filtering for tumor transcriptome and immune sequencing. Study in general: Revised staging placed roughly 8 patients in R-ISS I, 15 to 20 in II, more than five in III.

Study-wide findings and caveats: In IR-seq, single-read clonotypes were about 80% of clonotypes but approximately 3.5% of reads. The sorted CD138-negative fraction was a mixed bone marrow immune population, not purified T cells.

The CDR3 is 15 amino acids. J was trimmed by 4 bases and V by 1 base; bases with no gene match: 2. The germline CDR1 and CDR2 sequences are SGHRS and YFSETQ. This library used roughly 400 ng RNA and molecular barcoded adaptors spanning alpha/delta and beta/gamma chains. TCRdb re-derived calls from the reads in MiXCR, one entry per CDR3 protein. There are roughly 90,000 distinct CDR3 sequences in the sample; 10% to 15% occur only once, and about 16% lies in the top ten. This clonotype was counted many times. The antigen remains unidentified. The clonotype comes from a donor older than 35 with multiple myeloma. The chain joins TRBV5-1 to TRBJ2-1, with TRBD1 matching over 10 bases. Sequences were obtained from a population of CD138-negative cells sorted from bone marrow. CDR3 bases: TGCGCCAGCAGCTTGTGGGACAGGGGATACAATGAGCAGTTCTTC. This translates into CASSLWDRGYNEQFF.